This T cell receptor beta chain was captured in a study of blood T cell repertoires in COVID-19. The table came from immunoSEQ multiplex PCR; TCRdb's copy has only in-frame clones and leaves some out. The table has about 270,000 clones, 86% seen once. Germline CDR1 is ENHRY and CDR2 is SYGVKD. The CDR3 has 14 amino acids. Losses at the gene ends were 8 bases for V and 4 bases for J; bases not matched to a gene: 10. V and J are TRBV10-3 and TRBJ1-2; 7 positions match TRBD1. Sequenced material: peripheral blood. This sequence was found in a man in his forties or fifties with active or convalescent COVID-19. The CDR3 nucleotides read TGTGCCATCGCCGCAGGGGGACAGATCTATGGCTACACCTTC. Its translation is CAIAAGGQIYGYTF.